The present TCR beta chain was sequenced within a study of blood T cell repertoires in COVID-19. As for the study in general: Donors in the United States, Italy and Spain gave samples during acute or convalescent COVID-19. PBMCs, B-cell-depleted T cells, or T cells were the source of the cDNA or gDNA that made up the material.

In germline, CDR1 is SGHTA, CDR2 FQGTGA. The CDR3 runs to 17 residues. J was trimmed by 6 bases and V by 5 bases; bases with no gene match: 10. Authors' data handling: Estimation of nucleated cell counts relied on the amplification of reference gene primers. Some clones are missing from TCRdb's copy, which holds only in-frame ones; the method was immunoSEQ multiplex PCR. V and J calls and clone size are copied from that table; D and trimming were computed from the DNA. The repertoire holds 140,000 to 150,000 clones, with around 81% as singletons. The receptor's source is a woman between 50 and 59 years old with acute or convalescent COVID-19. This sequence joins TRBV7-3 and TRBJ2-2; TRBD1 agrees at 12 bases. Sequencing was performed on peripheral blood. CDR3 residues: CASSQHPGQGASGELFF. Written as DNA, the CDR3 is TGTGCCAGCAGCCAGCATCCGGGACAGGGGGCCTCCGGGGAGCTGTTTTTT.